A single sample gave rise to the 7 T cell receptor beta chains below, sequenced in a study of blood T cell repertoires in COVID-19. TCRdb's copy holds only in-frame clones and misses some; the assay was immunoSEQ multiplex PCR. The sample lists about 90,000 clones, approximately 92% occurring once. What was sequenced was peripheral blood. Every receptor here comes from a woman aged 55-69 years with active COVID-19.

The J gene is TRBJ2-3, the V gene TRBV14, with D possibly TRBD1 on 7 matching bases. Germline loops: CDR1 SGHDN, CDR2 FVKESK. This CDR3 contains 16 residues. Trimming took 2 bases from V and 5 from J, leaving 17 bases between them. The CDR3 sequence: CASSQYAGTVGDTQYF. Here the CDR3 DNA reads TGTGCCAGCAGCCAATATGCGGGGACAGTAGGAGATACGCAGTATTTT.

CDR3 nucleotide sequence: TGTGCCAGCAGTTTAATCCGGCCAGGGGTAGCCTATGGCTACACCTTC. Residues: CASSLIRPGVAYGYTF. This chain links TRBV28 with TRBJ1-2, with D possibly TRBD1 on 6 matching bases. The CDR3 loop spans 16 amino acids. CDR1 and CDR2 from the germline V gene are MDHEN and SYDVKM. The V end lost 2 bases, the J end lost 4 bases, and 17 bases lay between the germline ends.

The CDR3 is CASSLLGTGDNSPLHF. The DNA of the CDR3 is TGTGCCAGCAGCTTGTTGGGGACAGGGGATAATTCACCCCTCCACTTT. The chain is built from TRBV5-5 and TRBJ1-6, with TRBD1 matching 10 bases. The germline gives CDR1 SGHKS, CDR2 YYEKEE (reference sequence). Trimming took 1 base from V and 5 from J; bases not matched to a gene: 3. This CDR3 comprises 16 residues.

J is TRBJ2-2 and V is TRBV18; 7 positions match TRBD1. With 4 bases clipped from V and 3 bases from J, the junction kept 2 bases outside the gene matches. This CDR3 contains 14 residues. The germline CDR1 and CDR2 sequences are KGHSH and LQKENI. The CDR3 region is CASSLGTDTGELFF. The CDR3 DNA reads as TGTGCCAGCTCACTCGGGACAGACACCGGGGAGCTGTTTTTT.

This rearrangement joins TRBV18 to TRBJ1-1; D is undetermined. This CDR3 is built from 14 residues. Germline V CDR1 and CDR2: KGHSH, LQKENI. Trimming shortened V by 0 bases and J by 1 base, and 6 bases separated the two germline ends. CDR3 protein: CASSPPYSNTEAFF. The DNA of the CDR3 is TGTGCCAGCTCACCACCGTACTCGAACACTGAAGCTTTCTTT.

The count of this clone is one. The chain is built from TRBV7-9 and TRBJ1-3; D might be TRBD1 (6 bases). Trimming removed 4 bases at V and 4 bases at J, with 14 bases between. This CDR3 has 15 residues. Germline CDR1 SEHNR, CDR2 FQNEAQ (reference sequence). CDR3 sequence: CASSSTQGPGNTIYF. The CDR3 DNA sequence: TGTGCCAGCAGCTCCACACAGGGACCCGGAAACACCATATATTTT. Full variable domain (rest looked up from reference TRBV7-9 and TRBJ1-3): DTGVSQNPRHKITKRGQNVTFRCDPISEHNRLYWYRQTLGQGPEFLTYFQNEAQLEKSRLLSDRFSAERPKGSFSTLEIQRTEQGDSAMYLCASSSTQGPGNTIYFGEGSWLTVV.

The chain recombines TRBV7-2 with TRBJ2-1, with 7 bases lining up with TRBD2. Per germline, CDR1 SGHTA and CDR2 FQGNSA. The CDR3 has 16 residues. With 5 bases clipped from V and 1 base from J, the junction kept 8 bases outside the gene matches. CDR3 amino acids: CASSLLGGGSYNEQFF. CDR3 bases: TGTGCCAGCAGCCTCCTGGGGGGGGGATCCTACAATGAGCAGTTCTTC. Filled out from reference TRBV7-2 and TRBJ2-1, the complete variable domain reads GAGVSQSPSNKVTEKGKDVELRCDPISGHTALYWYRQSLGQGLEFLIYFQGNSAPDKSGLPSDRFSAERTGGSVSTLTIQRTQQEDSAVYLCASSLLGGGSYNEQFFGPGTRLTVL.